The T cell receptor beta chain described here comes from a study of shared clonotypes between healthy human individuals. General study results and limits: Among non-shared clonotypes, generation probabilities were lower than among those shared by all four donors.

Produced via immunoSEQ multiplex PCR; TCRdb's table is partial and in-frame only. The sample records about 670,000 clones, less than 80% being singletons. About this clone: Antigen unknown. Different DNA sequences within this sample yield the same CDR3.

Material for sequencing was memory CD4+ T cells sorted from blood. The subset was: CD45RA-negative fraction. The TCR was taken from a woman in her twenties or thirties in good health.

CDR3 amino acids: CASSLNAQPQHF. In DNA form, the CDR3 reads TGTGCCAGCAGCTTAAATGCTCAGCCCCAGCATTTT. The V call is TRBV7-9, the J call TRBJ1-5; no reliable D call. In germline, CDR1 is SEHNR, CDR2 FQNEAQ (reference sequence). CDR3 length: 12 residues. V lost 2 bases, J lost 6 bases, and 5 bases lay in between.